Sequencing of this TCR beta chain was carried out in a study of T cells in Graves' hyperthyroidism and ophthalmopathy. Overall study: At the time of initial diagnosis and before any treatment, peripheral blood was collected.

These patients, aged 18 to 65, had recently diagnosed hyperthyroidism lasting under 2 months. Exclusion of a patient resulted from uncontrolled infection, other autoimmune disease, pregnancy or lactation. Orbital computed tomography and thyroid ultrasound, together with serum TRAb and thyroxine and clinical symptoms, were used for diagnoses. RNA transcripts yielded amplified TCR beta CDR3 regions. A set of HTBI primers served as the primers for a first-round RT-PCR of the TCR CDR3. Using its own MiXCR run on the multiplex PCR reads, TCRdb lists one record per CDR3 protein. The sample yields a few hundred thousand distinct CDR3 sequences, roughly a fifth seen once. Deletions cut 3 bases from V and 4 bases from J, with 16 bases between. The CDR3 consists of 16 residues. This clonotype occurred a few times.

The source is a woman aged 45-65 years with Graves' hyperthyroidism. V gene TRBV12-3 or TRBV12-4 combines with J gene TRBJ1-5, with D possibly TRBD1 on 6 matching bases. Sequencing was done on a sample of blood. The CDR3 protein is CASSFRGPAYNQPQHF. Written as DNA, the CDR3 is TGTGCCAGCAGTTTCCGGGGGCCTGCCTATAATCAGCCCCAGCATTTT.